This is a list of T cell receptor beta chains from one sample in a study of blood T cell repertoires in COVID-19. Sequencing used immunoSEQ multiplex PCR; TCRdb keeps in-frame clones, though not all of them. Of about 220,000 clones listed, roughly 85% are singletons. Sequenced material: peripheral blood. The receptors come from an older woman with COVID-19, enrolled during active disease. CDR3s include the opening cysteine and the closing phenylalanine or tryptophan. Fields, in order: CDR3 protein, CDR3 DNA, D gene, clone size, V gene, J gene. The D gene is left open where the match is weak. Size is stated for part of the rows, as once, few or many counts, or as a class when the clone is expanded.

CASSEAALPGRLF	TGTGCCAGCAGTGAAGCGGCACTTCCGGGTCGTCTCTTC	NA	NA	TRBV6-1	TRBJ2-1
CASSFHRGYPEAFF	TGTGCCAGCAGCTTTCACAGGGGATACCCTGAAGCTTTCTTT	TRBD1	NA	TRBV3-1/TRBV3-2	TRBJ1-1
CASSPGTSEISYEQYF	TGTGCCAGCTCACCAGGGACTAGCGAGATCTCCTACGAGCAGTACTTC	TRBD2	NA	TRBV18	TRBJ2-7
CASSLDGNGNTIYF	TGTGCCAGCAGCTTAGACGGGAATGGAAACACCATATATTTT	NA	NA	TRBV7-2	TRBJ1-3
CASKEPGTGTDTQYF	TGTGCCAGCAAAGAACCCGGGACAGGCACAGATACGCAGTATTTT	TRBD1	NA	TRBV27	TRBJ2-3
CASSFWATKNIQYF	TGTGCCAGCAGCTTCTGGGCGACCAAAAACATTCAGTACTTC	NA	NA	TRBV5-4	TRBJ2-4
CASSSQLTGNYGYTF	TGTGCCAGCAGCTCACAACTAACAGGGAACTATGGCTACACCTTC	NA	NA	TRBV5-4	TRBJ1-2
CARSLAREDTGELFF	TGTGCCAGAAGCTTGGCCAGGGAGGACACCGGGGAGCTGTTTTTT	NA	NA	TRBV5-3	TRBJ2-2
CASTGVSGNTIYF	TGTGCCAGCACCGGGGTGTCTGGAAACACCATATATTTT	NA	NA	TRBV6-5	TRBJ1-3
CASSGGTGSVSPLHF	TGTGCCAGCAGCGGCGGGACAGGGTCGGTTTCACCCCTCCACTTT	TRBD1	NA	TRBV5-6	TRBJ1-6
CASSKGEETQYF	TGTGCCAGCAGCAAAGGAGAGGAGACCCAGTACTTC	NA	NA	TRBV21-1	TRBJ2-5
CASSPGPTGPYTDTQYF	TGTGCCAGCTCACCGGGCCCTACAGGTCCCTACACAGATACGCAGTATTTT	NA	NA	TRBV18	TRBJ2-3
CASSPRQGGTQYF	TGTGCCAGTAGTCCCCGTCAAGGGGGGACCCAGTACTTC	NA	NA	TRBV19	TRBJ2-5
CASSSLGGQGSYEQYF	TGTGCCAGCAGCTCCTTGGGGGGACAGGGAAGCTACGAGCAGTACTTC	TRBD1	NA	TRBV7-2	TRBJ2-7
CASSLYVGGRAYEQYF	TGTGCCAGCAGCTTGTATGTTGGGGGGAGGGCCTACGAGCAGTACTTC	TRBD2	NA	TRBV5-4	TRBJ2-7
CASSLPLGTYGYTF	TGTGCCAGCAGCTTACCACTAGGTACCTATGGCTACACCTTC	NA	NA	TRBV5-5	TRBJ1-2
CSVGEGVGYTF	TGCAGCGTTGGGGAGGGGGTTGGCTACACCTTC	NA	NA	TRBV29-1	TRBJ1-2
CASSEIRGSGANVLTF	TGTGCCAGCAGCGAGATTCGGGGGTCTGGGGCCAACGTCCTGACTTTC	NA	NA	TRBV9	TRBJ2-6
CASSVGRRGGPNEKLFF	TGTGCCAGCAGCGTAGGGCGCCGGGGAGGGCCTAATGAAAAACTGTTTTTT	NA	NA	TRBV9	TRBJ1-4
CASSLQGRLTEAFF	TGTGCCAGCAGCTTGCAGGGGCGTCTCACTGAAGCTTTCTTT	NA	NA	TRBV5-8	TRBJ1-1
CASSSTSQGNYGYTF	TGCGCCAGCAGCTCCACATCCCAGGGGAACTATGGCTACACCTTC	NA	NA	TRBV5-1	TRBJ1-2
CASSLGTGRVTEAFF	TGCGCCAGCAGCTTGGGGACAGGGAGGGTGACTGAAGCTTTCTTT	TRBD1	NA	TRBV5-1	TRBJ1-1
CASSWESGYNEQFF	TGTGCCAGCAGCTGGGAGTCGGGGTACAATGAGCAGTTCTTC	NA	NA	TRBV5-8	TRBJ2-1
CASSPGQSGNTIYF	TGCGCCAGCAGCCCTGGACAGAGTGGAAACACCATATATTTT	NA	once	TRBV5-1	TRBJ1-3
CASSLGQGLNTEAFF	TGTGCCAGCAGTTTGGGTCAGGGGTTAAACACTGAAGCTTTCTTT	NA	few	TRBV6-2/TRBV6-3	TRBJ1-1
CASRPQGNTDTQYF	TGCGCCAGCAGACCCCAGGGTAACACAGATACGCAGTATTTT	NA	NA	TRBV5-1	TRBJ2-3
CASSLGRGFYEQYF	TGCGCCAGCAGCTTGGGGAGGGGTTTCTACGAGCAGTACTTC	NA	NA	TRBV5-1	TRBJ2-7
CASSLEGLGSTDTQYF	TGTGCCAGCAGCTTAGAGGGGCTGGGGAGCACAGATACGCAGTATTTT	NA	NA	TRBV7-6	TRBJ2-3
CASSLAGGDTEAFF	TGTGCCAGCAGCTTAGCTGGGGGCGACACTGAAGCTTTCTTT	NA	NA	TRBV13	TRBJ1-1
CASSSRAGGDQETQYF	TGTGCCAGCAGCTCCCGAGCGGGGGGGGACCAAGAGACCCAGTACTTC	TRBD2	NA	TRBV9	TRBJ2-5
CASRRDRGLDYGYTF	TGTGCCAGCAGGCGGGACAGGGGGCTTGACTATGGCTACACCTTC	TRBD1	NA	TRBV6-5	TRBJ1-2
CASSPPVAGYEQYF	TGTGCCAGCTCACCACCGGTGGCAGGTTACGAGCAGTACTTC	NA	NA	TRBV18	TRBJ2-7
CASSPLGRVAKNIQYF	TGTGCCAGCTCACCCCTAGGCCGGGTTGCCAAAAACATTCAGTACTTC	NA	NA	TRBV7-2	TRBJ2-4
CASRAPGQIYEQYF	TGTGCCAGTAGGGCGCCAGGTCAAATATACGAGCAGTACTTC	NA	NA	TRBV19	TRBJ2-7
CASSPAGMYTEAFF	TGTGCCAGCAGTCCCGCCGGGATGTACACTGAAGCTTTCTTT	NA	NA	TRBV28	TRBJ1-1
CASSPLTGPNTEAFF	TGTGCCAGCAGTCCACTGACAGGGCCCAACACTGAAGCTTTCTTT	TRBD1	NA	TRBV11-3	TRBJ1-1
CASSFPPGTEAFF	TGTGCCAGCAGCTTCCCCCCGGGAACTGAAGCTTTCTTT	NA	NA	TRBV11-3	TRBJ1-1
CASSFLAGGPGTGELFF	TGTGCCAGCAGCTTCCTAGCGGGAGGGCCTGGCACCGGGGAGCTGTTTTTT	TRBD2	NA	TRBV7-2	TRBJ2-2
CASSPGQALNYEQYF	TGTGCCAGCAGTCCTGGACAGGCCTTAAACTACGAGCAGTACTTC	TRBD1	NA	TRBV2	TRBJ2-7
CASSPRERHTEAFF	TGCGCCAGCAGCCCCCGTGAGCGCCACACTGAAGCTTTCTTT	NA	NA	TRBV5-1	TRBJ1-1
CSASLIARAYEQYF	TGCAGTGCTAGTTTGATTGCCAGGGCCTACGAGCAGTACTTC	NA	NA	TRBV20-1	TRBJ2-7
CASSLSFYNAEAFF	TGTGCCAGCAGTTTGAGTTTCTATAATGCTGAAGCTTTCTTT	NA	few	TRBV6-5	TRBJ1-1
CASSQDWQNYGYTF	TGTGCCAGCAGCCAAGACTGGCAGAACTATGGCTACACCTTC	NA	NA	TRBV4-2	TRBJ1-2
CASSLEGTGGYNEQFF	TGCGCCAGCAGCTTGGAGGGGACAGGGGGTTACAATGAGCAGTTCTTC	TRBD1	NA	TRBV5-1	TRBJ2-1
CASSQDQGSPLHF	TGTGCCAGCAGCCAAGATCAGGGTTCACCCCTCCACTTT	NA	few	TRBV4-2	TRBJ1-6
CAWSGTGGNVGYTF	TGTGCCTGGAGTGGGACAGGGGGAAACGTTGGCTACACCTTC	TRBD1	NA	TRBV30	TRBJ1-2
CAIRATGFQETQYF	TGTGCCATCAGAGCTACAGGGTTCCAAGAGACCCAGTACTTC	NA	NA	TRBV10-3	TRBJ2-5
CASSQQRTGELFF	TGTGCCAGCAGCCAGCAACGGACCGGGGAGCTGTTTTTT	NA	NA	TRBV14	TRBJ2-2
CASTRWGGDGEKLFF	TGTGCCAGTACCCGATGGGGGGGTGATGGTGAAAAACTGTTTTTT	NA	few	TRBV19	TRBJ1-4
CASSLLAEDQETQYF	TGTGCCAGCAGCTTATTAGCGGAGGACCAAGAGACCCAGTACTTC	NA	NA	TRBV7-9	TRBJ2-5
CASRYETQGSNTEAFF	TGTGCCAGCCGCTATGAGACACAGGGCTCGAACACTGAAGCTTTCTTT	NA	NA	TRBV5-6	TRBJ1-1